The 14 T cell receptor beta chains presented below share a single source sample, sequenced in a study of T cells in women clearing cervical HPV infection. Using immunoSEQ multiplex PCR, the repertoire was profiled, and TCRdb retains in-frame clones only, with some absent. The table for this sample gives 30,000 to 35,000 clones. The sequenced material came from blood buffy coat. These receptors came from a woman aged 18 to 75 with a cervical HPV16 infection that either progressed to CIN3+ or cleared (not recorded which).

The CDR3 sequence: CASTRQDSYEQYF. The CDR3 bases that were read are TGTGCCAGCACCCGACAGGACTCCTACGAG. V gene TRBV2 combines with J gene TRBJ2-7; possibly TRBD1 for D (6 bases). The CDR3 end is not reached by the read, which stops 3 residues before it; the germline J gene fills it in. Germline loops: CDR1 SNHLY, CDR2 FYNNEI. Trimming took 7 bases from V and 0 from J, leaving 10 bases between them. The CDR3 loop spans 13 amino acids.

Comments on this clone: The missing CDR3 end, 3 residues past where the read stops, is filled in from the germline J gene. This chain joins TRBV20-1 and TRBJ2-7; D gene uncertain. Germline values: CDR1 DFQATT, CDR2 SNEGSKA (reference sequence). This CDR3 is 12 amino acids long. V was shortened by 1 base and J by 3 bases, with 7 bases between the two germline ends. The chain's CDR3 is CSARGSYYEQYF. CDR3 bases read: TGCAGTGCTAGAGGCAGTTACTACGAG.

Details on this clone: The CDR3 end lies 3 residues beyond the end of the read and is filled in from the germline J gene. The rearrangement links TRBV24-1 to TRBJ2-2; D possibly matches TRBD1 or TRBD2 (5 bases each). V lost 4 bases and J 8 bases, leaving 10 bases between the germline ends. The CDR3 totals 13 residues. CDR1 KGHDR and CDR2 SFDVKD come from the germline V gene. CDR3 DNA, as far as it was read: TGTGCCACCAGTGACCCCAGGGAGGGGGAG. It translates to CATSDPREGE. The whole CDR3 protein is CATSDPREGELFF.

About this clone: The read terminates 3 residues ahead of where the CDR3 ends, so the germline J gene completes it. This chain links TRBV19 with TRBJ2-2, with TRBD2 matching over 9 bases. V lost 5 bases, J lost 0 bases, and 4 bases stayed unmatched. The CDR3 is 16 amino acids. Germline-derived CDR1 and CDR2 are LNHDA and SQIVND (reference sequence). CDR3 DNA (partial): TGTGCCAGTAGTTATAGCGGGGGCACGAACACCGGGGAG. It translates to CASSYSGGTNTGE. The complete CDR3 protein is CASSYSGGTNTGELFF.

Turning to this clone: The CDR3 extends 3 residues past the end of the read, so its final part is completed from the germline J gene. The V call is TRBV10-1, the J call TRBJ2-5; TRBD1 aligns across 10 bases. The V segment lost 2 bases and the J segment 2 bases; nucleotides outside the gene matches: 2. The germline V gene encodes CDR1 WNHNN and CDR2 SYGVQD (reference sequence). CDR3 length: 15 amino acids. CDR3 sequence reads: CASSEGQGGQETQYF. The sequenced part of the CDR3 DNA is TGCGCCAGCAGTGAGGGACAGGGGGGTCAAGAGACC.

Concerning this clone itself: The read terminates 3 residues ahead of where the CDR3 ends, so the germline J gene completes it. The genes are TRBV6-2 or TRBV6-3 and TRBJ2-5; TRBD1 matches at 8 bases. V gave up 4 bases and J gave up 3 bases; unmatched junction bases: 4. CDR1 MNHEY and CDR2 SVGEGT come from the germline V gene. The CDR3 spans 14 residues. Here the CDR3 reads CASSSPDREETQYF. Partial CDR3 DNA: TGTGCCAGCAGTTCCCCGGACAGGGAAGAGACC.

About this clone: Read data end 3 residues before the CDR3 end; the end is taken from the germline J gene. The V gene is TRBV7-3, the J gene TRBJ1-5, with a weak D call TRBD1 (6 bases). This CDR3 region has 15 residues. CDR1 SGHTA and CDR2 FQGTGA come from the germline V gene. V lost 5 bases, J lost 2 bases, and 13 bases lay in between. Here the CDR3 reads CASSGQQGGNQPQHF. CDR3 DNA, as far as it was read: TGTGCCAGCAGCGGACAACAGGGCGGCAATCAGCCC.

Concerning this clone: Read sequence stops 3 residues before the CDR3 end, and the germline J gene provides the missing end. The chain is built from TRBV7-6 and TRBJ2-2, with D tentatively TRBD2 (5 bases). CDR3 size: 13 residues. Per germline, CDR1 SGHVS and CDR2 FNYEAQ. The V end lost 6 bases, the J end lost 7 bases, and 12 bases lay between the germline ends. The covered CDR3 bases are TGTGCCAGCAGAGATCTAGCCGGCGGGGAG. Protein: CASRDLAGGE. The entire CDR3 reads CASRDLAGGELFF. Together with reference TRBV7-6 and TRBJ2-2, the CDR3 gives the full variable domain: GAGVSQSPRYKVTKRGQDVALRCDPISGHVSLYWYRQALGQGPEFLTYFNYEAQQDKSGLPNDRFSAERPEGSISTLTIQRTEQRDSAMYRCASRDLAGGELFFGEGSRLTVL.

CDR3 in amino acids: CASSPGQGPNYGYTF. The sequenced CDR3 bases are TGTGCCAGCTCACCCGGACAGGGGCCTAACTATGGC. The chain recombines TRBV18 with TRBJ1-2, with 9 bases identical to TRBD1. The read ends 3 residues before the CDR3 terminus; that terminus is restored from the germline J gene. The V gene's germline CDR1 is KGHSH and CDR2 LQKENI. The V and J ends lost 3 bases and 0 bases, in that order; junction bases with no gene match: 2. There are 15 residues in the CDR3.

On this clone itself: The CDR3 extends 3 residues past the end of the read, so its final part is completed from the germline J gene. The J gene is TRBJ2-1, the V gene TRBV7-3; 9 bases map to TRBD2. Germline CDR1 reads SGHTA; CDR2 reads FQGTGA. The CDR3 consists of 15 residues. The V and J ends lost 3 bases and 6 bases, in that order; junction bases with no gene match: 6. CDR3 region: CASSFLRGGRNEQFF. Incomplete CDR3 DNA: TGTGCCAGCAGCTTCCTGCGGGGGGGCCGCAATGAG.

Of note for this clone: Read sequence stops 3 residues before the CDR3 end, and the germline J gene provides the missing end. The J gene is TRBJ2-3, the V gene TRBV18, with 8 bases identical to TRBD1. CDR1 KGHSH and CDR2 LQKENI come from the germline V gene. This CDR3 comprises 17 residues. J was trimmed by 2 bases and V by 1 base; bases with no gene match: 8. The CDR3: CASSPRVQGANTDTQYF. The CDR3 DNA, read in part, is TGTGCCAGCTCACCACGGGTGCAGGGGGCCAACACAGATACG.

In the case of this clone: From the germline J gene comes the end of the CDR3, since the read stops 3 residues before it. J is TRBJ2-1 and V is TRBV30; 13 bases match TRBD2. Per the germline V gene, CDR1 is GTSNPN and CDR2 is SVGIG (reference sequence). The junction had 7 bases not matched to a gene; V was cut back by 5 bases and J by 6 bases. The length of the CDR3 is 15 residues. CDR3 region: CAWSFGTSGTNEQFF. The sequenced part of the CDR3 DNA is TGTGCCTGGTCGTTTGGGACTAGCGGGACCAATGAG.

Comments on this clone: With the read ending 3 residues before the CDR3 end, the germline J gene is used to fill in that end. The rearrangement joins TRBV4-1 to TRBJ2-3; 7 positions match TRBD1. From germline, CDR1 is MGHRA and CDR2 YSYEKL. The CDR3 sequence is 13 residues long. The chain's CDR3 is CASSQDRTGTQYF. Incomplete CDR3 DNA: TGCGCCAGCAGCCAAGATAGGACAGGAACG.

CDR3 DNA, as far as it was read: TGCAGTGCGTGGAAGCTAGCATACTCCTACGAG. It encodes CSAWKLAYSYE. The whole CDR3 region reads CSAWKLAYSYEQYF. J is TRBJ2-7 and V is TRBV20-1, with a tentative D call TRBD2 (5 bases). The sequenced fragment ends 3 residues before the CDR3 boundary, so the rest is inferred from the germline J gene. The CDR3 is made up of 14 amino acids. CDR1 is DFQATT, CDR2 SNEGSKA, per germline (reference sequence). Between the trimmed V and J ends, which lost 6 bases and 0 bases, there was a span of 15 bases.